The 2 T cell receptor beta chains below come from one sample, sequenced in a study of shared clonotypes between healthy human individuals. Selected positively for CCR7 and CD45RO-negative, naive CD8 cells excluded terminally differentiated effector memory CD45RA+ cells. Produced via immunoSEQ multiplex PCR; TCRdb's table is partial and in-frame only. The sample carries about 2.1 million clones, 85% to 95% recorded once. Sequences were obtained from naive CD8+ T cells from PBMCs. These TCRs come from a man younger than 30 in good health. Some clones in this sample may be carry-over from other donors' samples.

The chain is built from TRBV29-1 and TRBJ1-1; maybe TRBD1 (5 bases). V was pared by 7 bases and J by 0 bases, with 18 bases between. The germline V gene has CDR1 SQVTM and CDR2 ANQGSEA. The CDR3 spans 15 residues. The CDR3 coding sequence is TGCAGCGCCAGTAGAGACAGCACAATGAACACTGAAGCTTTCTTT. This gives the protein CSASRDSTMNTEAFF.

This clone was seen only once. The chain uses TRBV29-1 and TRBJ2-1; TRBD2 agrees at 7 bases. V lost 4 bases and J lost 9; bases outside the gene matches: 9. The CDR3 spans 13 residues. Germline V gene sequence: CDR1 SQVTM, CDR2 ANQGSEA. In DNA, the CDR3 is TGCAGCGTTGCACCGACTAGCTACGGTGAGCAGTTCTTC. It codes for CSVAPTSYGEQFF.